These T cell receptor beta chains were read from a single sample in a study of CD8 T cells in Susac syndrome. Each CDR3 protein is one row after TCRdb ran MiXCR on the immunoSEQ multiplex PCR reads. The sample has under 200,000 distinct CDR3 sequences; roughly 95% are singletons. The sample comprised CD4+ T cells from PBMCs. All receptors derive from a human donor with Susac syndrome. CDR3s include the opening cysteine and the closing phenylalanine or tryptophan. Fields, in order: V gene, D gene, J gene, clone size, CDR3 DNA, CDR3 protein. A D gene is named only where the DNA matches it firmly. Some rows mark clone size as missing; the rest say once, few, many or name a class of expanded clone.

TRBV15,.,TRBJ2-7,once,TGTGCCACCAGCAGAGCCGGGGGGACAACCTACGAGCAGTACTTC,CATSRAGGTTYEQYF
TRBV24-1,.,TRBJ2-5,.,TGTGCCACCTCGTCCGGACCTGGGGCACAAGAGACCCAGTACTTC,CATSSGPGAQETQYF
TRBV6-6,.,TRBJ1-1,.,TGTGCCAGCAGAGACAGAGGGGGTAACACTGAAGCTTTCTTT,CASRDRGGNTEAFF
TRBV4-3,TRBD1,TRBJ2-7,.,TGCGCCAGCAGCCAAAACCGCGGGACAGGAATTCCCTACGAGCAGTACTTC,CASSQNRGTGIPYEQYF
TRBV9,TRBD2,TRBJ2-1,.,TGTGCCAGCAGCGTAGATTTCCCCGGACTAGCTATGAATGAGCAGTTCTTC,CASSVDFPGLAMNEQFF
TRBV9,TRBD2,TRBJ2-1,.,TGTGCCAGCAGCGCTAGCGGACTGAACAATGAGCAGTTCTTC,CASSASGLNNEQFF
TRBV20-1,.,TRBJ2-3,few,TGCAGTGCTAGAGATCTTAGGGCTGGGACCACAGATACGCAGTATTTT,CSARDLRAGTTDTQYF
TRBV11-2,.,TRBJ2-1,.,TGTGCCAGCAGCTTACCCCTAGGCACTGGGATATACAATGAGCAGTTCTTC,CASSLPLGTGIYNEQFF
TRBV5-1,TRBD2,TRBJ2-5,.,TGCGCCAGCAGCTTGGGACTAGCGGGAGTAGTGACCCAGTACTTC,CASSLGLAGVVTQYF
TRBV4-3,TRBD1,TRBJ2-7,.,TGCGCCAGCAGCCCTGGGACAGGGGTCTTCTACGAGCAGTACTTC,CASSPGTGVFYEQYF
TRBV29-1,.,TRBJ1-5,once,TGCAGCGTTGGGCAGGGGAGTAGCAATCAGCCCCAGCATTTT,CSVGQGSSNQPQHF
TRBV27,TRBD1,TRBJ2-2,.,TGTGCCAGCAGTTTAGGGTCGGGACAGGGTACCGGGGAGCTGTTTTTT,CASSLGSGQGTGELFF
TRBV20-1,TRBD1,TRBJ2-6,.,TGCAGTGCTAGGTTGGCGGACAGGAATTTTGGCGAAGGGGCCAACGTCCTGACTTTC,CSARLADRNFGEGANVLTF
TRBV2,.,TRBJ2-1,.,TGTGCCAGCAGTGTTCGGGAGAGTGAGCAGTTCTTC,CASSVRESEQFF
TRBV29-1,TRBD1,TRBJ1-1,.,TGCAGCGTGGCGGGACAGGGCGGGGTGAACACTGAAGCTTTCTTT,CSVAGQGGVNTEAFF
TRBV7-2,TRBD1,TRBJ1-2,.,TGTGCCAGCAGCTTATCCGGGACAGCTCTTCGTGGCTACACCTTC,CASSLSGTALRGYTF
TRBV3-1,.,TRBJ1-6,.,TGTGCCAGCAGCCCCCTTCGAGGGAATTCACCCCTCCACTTT,CASSPLRGNSPLHF
TRBV24-1,.,TRBJ2-1,.,TGTGCCACCAGTGATTTGACACACGGCGCCTATGAGCAGTTCTTC,CATSDLTHGAYEQFF
TRBV28,.,TRBJ1-2,.,TGTGCCAGCAGTCTCCCCACGGGCTACACCTTC,CASSLPTGYTF
TRBV30,.,TRBJ1-4,.,TGTGCCTGGAGTGTACGTGCAATACGGAATGAAAAACTGTTTTTT,CAWSVRAIRNEKLFF
TRBV6-6,.,TRBJ1-2,.,TGTGCCAGCAGTTACGTACAGGGAGTAGAAGGCTACACCTTC,CASSYVQGVEGYTF
TRBV4-3,.,TRBJ2-3,.,TGCGCCAGCAGCCCCGACAGCGAAGATACGCAGTATTTT,CASSPDSEDTQYF
TRBV6-6,TRBD1,TRBJ2-3,.,TGTGCCAGCACCCAACCGAGGACAGGGAACTCAGATACGCAGTATTTT,CASTQPRTGNSDTQYF
TRBV14,.,TRBJ2-3,.,TGTGCCAGCAGCCAACGGCAGGAGTCCGATACGCAGTATTTT,CASSQRQESDTQYF
TRBV7-2,.,TRBJ1-5,.,TGTGCCAGCAGCTTAGTGGACACCAATCAGCCCCAGCATTTT,CASSLVDTNQPQHF
TRBV28,TRBD1,TRBJ2-5,.,TGTGCCAGCAGCGAGGGGGACAGGGGCCAAGAGACCCAGTACTTC,CASSEGDRGQETQYF
TRBV20-1,TRBD1,TRBJ1-2,.,TGCAGTGCCATTACTGAGGACAGGGGAAGCTATGGCTACACCTTC,CSAITEDRGSYGYTF
TRBV20-1,TRBD2,TRBJ2-3,.,TGCAGTGCTAGAGATTGGTATACTAGCGGGTTGCCAGATACGCAGTATTTT,CSARDWYTSGLPDTQYF
TRBV25-1,.,TRBJ2-5,.,TGTGCCAGCGAAGAAAGGGTGACCCAGTACTTC,CASEERVTQYF
TRBV3-1,TRBD2,TRBJ2-1,.,TGTGCCAGCAGCCCACTAGCGGGGCGGTACAATGAGCAGTTCTTC,CASSPLAGRYNEQFF
TRBV19,.,TRBJ1-5,.,TGTGCCAGTAAGGGGGGGGCCTATCAGCCCCAGCATTTT,CASKGGAYQPQHF
TRBV24-1,.,TRBJ2-5,once,TGTGCCACCAGTGGACAGCCTCAAGAGACCCAGTACTTC,CATSGQPQETQYF
TRBV5-1,TRBD1,TRBJ1-5,.,TGCGCCAGCAGCCGGGGACAGGGAGATCAGCCCCAGCATTTT,CASSRGQGDQPQHF
TRBV27,.,TRBJ2-6,.,TGTGCCAGCAGTCTTCAGGCCTCTGGGGCCAACGTCCTGACTTTC,CASSLQASGANVLTF
TRBV7-2,TRBD2,TRBJ2-5,.,TGTGCCAGTTCTAGCGGGAGGGCGGAGGAGACCCAGTACTTC,CASSSGRAEETQYF
TRBV14,.,TRBJ2-6,.,TGTGCCAGCAGCCAGGGGGCCTCTGGGGCCAACGTCCTGACTTTC,CASSQGASGANVLTF
TRBV7-8,.,TRBJ1-5,.,TGTGCCAGCAGCTTAAGGGACATTAGCAGTCAGCCCCAGCATTTT,CASSLRDISSQPQHF
TRBV7-2,.,TRBJ2-5,.,TGTGCCAGCAGCTTAGCGCTAGGAGGGAGAGGGGAGACCCAGTACTTC,CASSLALGGRGETQYF
TRBV30,TRBD2,TRBJ2-3,.,TGTGCCGAGAGCGGGACTAGGAGCACAGATACGCAGTATTTT,CAESGTRSTDTQYF